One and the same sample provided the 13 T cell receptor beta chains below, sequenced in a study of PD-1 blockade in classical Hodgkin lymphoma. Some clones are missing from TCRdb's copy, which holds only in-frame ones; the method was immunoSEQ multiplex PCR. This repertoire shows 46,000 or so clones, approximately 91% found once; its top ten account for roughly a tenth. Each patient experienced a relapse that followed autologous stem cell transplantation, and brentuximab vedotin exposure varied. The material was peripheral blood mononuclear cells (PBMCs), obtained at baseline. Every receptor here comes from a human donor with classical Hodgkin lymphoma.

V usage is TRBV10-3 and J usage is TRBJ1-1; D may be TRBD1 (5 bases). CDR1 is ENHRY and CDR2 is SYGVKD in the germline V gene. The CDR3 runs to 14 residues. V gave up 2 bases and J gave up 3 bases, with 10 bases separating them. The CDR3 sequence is CAISEPPRDTEAFF. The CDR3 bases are TGTGCCATCAGTGAGCCGCCCAGGGACACTGAAGCTTTCTTT.

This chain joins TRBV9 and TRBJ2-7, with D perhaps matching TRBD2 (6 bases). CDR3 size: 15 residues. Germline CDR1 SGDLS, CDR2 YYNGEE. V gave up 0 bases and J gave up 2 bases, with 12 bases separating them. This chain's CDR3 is CASSVAASATYEQYF. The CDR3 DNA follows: TGTGCCAGCAGCGTAGCGGCTAGCGCCACCTACGAGCAGTACTTC.

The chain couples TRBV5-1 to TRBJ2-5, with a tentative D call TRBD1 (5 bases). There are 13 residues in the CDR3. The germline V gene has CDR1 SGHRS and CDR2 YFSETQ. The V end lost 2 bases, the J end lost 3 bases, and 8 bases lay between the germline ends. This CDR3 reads CASSFVGEETQYF. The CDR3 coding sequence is TGCGCCAGCAGCTTCGTAGGGGAAGAGACCCAGTACTTC.

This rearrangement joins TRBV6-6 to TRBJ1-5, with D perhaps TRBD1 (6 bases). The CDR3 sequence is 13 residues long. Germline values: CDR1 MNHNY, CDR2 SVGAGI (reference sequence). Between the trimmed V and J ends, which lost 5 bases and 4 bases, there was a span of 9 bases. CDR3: CASSGQRNQPQHF. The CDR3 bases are TGTGCCAGCAGTGGACAGCGAAATCAGCCCCAGCATTTT.

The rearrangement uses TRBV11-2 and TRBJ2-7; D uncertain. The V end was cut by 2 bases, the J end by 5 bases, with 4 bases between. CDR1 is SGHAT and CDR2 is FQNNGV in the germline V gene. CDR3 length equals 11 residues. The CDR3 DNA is TGTGCCAGCAGCTTATCCCACGAGCAGTACTTC. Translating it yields CASSLSHEQYF. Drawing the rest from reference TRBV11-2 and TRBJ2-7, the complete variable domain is EAGVAQSPRYKIIEKRQSVAFWCNPISGHATLYWYQQILGQGPKLLIQFQNNGVVDDSQLPKDRFSAERLKGVDSTLKIQPAKLEDSAVYLCASSLSHEQYFGPGTRLTVT.

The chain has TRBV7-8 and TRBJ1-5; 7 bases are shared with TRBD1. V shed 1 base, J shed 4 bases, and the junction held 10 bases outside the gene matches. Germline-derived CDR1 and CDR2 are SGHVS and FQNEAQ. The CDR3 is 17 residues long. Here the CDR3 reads CASSLGGGAGGNQPQHF. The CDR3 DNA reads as TGTGCCAGCAGCTTAGGAGGAGGGGCAGGGGGGAATCAGCCCCAGCATTTT.

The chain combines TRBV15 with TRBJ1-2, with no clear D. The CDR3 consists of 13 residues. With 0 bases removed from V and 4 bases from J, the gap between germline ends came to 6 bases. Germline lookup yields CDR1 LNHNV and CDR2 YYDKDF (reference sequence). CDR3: CATSRDGLYGYTF. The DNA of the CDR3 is TGTGCCACCAGCAGAGATGGGCTCTATGGCTACACCTTC.

The CDR3 DNA is TGTGCCAGCAGCCCCCGGGACAGGGTCTTAGATGGGTATGGCTACACCTTC. Amino acid sequence: CASSPRDRVLDGYGYTF. The rearrangement joins TRBV4-2 to TRBJ1-2; 9 bases line up with TRBD1. CDR3 length: 17 residues. V dropped 4 bases and J dropped 5; count of bases not matched to a gene: 14. CDR1 is LGHNA, CDR2 YNFKEQ, per germline.

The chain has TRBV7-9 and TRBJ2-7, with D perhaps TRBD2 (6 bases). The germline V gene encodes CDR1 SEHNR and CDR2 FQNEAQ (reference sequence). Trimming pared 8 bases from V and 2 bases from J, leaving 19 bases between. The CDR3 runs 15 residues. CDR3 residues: CASEYWGSGTYEQYF. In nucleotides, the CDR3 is TGTGCCAGCGAGTATTGGGGTAGCGGAACCTACGAGCAGTACTTC.

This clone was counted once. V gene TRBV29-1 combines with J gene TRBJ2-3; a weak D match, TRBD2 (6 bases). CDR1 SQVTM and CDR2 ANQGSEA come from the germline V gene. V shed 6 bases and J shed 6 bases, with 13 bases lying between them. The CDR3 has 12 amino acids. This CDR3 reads CSVGGAGDTQYF. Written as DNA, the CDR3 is TGCAGCGTCGGAGGGGCAGGCGATACGCAGTATTTT.

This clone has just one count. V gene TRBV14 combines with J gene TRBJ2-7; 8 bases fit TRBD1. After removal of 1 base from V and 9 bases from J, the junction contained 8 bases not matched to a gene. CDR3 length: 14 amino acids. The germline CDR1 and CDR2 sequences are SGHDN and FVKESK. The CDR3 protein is CASSQALPGTGQYF. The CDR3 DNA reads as TGTGCCAGCAGCCAAGCCCTTCCCGGGACAGGGCAGTACTTC.

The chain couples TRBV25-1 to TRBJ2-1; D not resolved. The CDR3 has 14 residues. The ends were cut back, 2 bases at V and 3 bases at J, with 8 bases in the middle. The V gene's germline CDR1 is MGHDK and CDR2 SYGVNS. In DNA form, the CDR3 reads TGTGCCAGCAGTGAAGTGAATAACTACAATGAGCAGTTCTTC. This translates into CASSEVNNYNEQFF.

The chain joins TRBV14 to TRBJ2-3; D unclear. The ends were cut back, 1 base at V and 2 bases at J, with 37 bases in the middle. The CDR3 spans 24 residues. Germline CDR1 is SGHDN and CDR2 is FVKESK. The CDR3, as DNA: TGTGCCAGCAGCCAAGGAAATAGCCGAACCCTCGATGGGCAACAAGCCGTCTACACAGATACGCAGTATTTT. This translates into CASSQGNSRTLDGQQAVYTDTQYF.